This T cell receptor (beta chain) came from a study of T cell responses to AZD1222 COVID-19 vaccine (dated by TCRdb to about 2021). In terms of the full investigation: AZD1222 recipients whose second dose came at about 4 weeks and those whose second dose came at about 12 weeks were combined into one group, since spike-specific TCR depth and breadth did not differ between the two schedules. A total of 230 to 250 trial participants underwent TCR sequencing, of whom nearly 210 had received two doses of AZD1222 and about 26 had received two doses of the MenACWY control vaccine. Trial participants were enrolled into age subgroups of 18-55, 56-69 and 70-plus years, which contained about 150, 28 and 57 TCR-sequenced participants, respectively. The research as a whole found: The vaccine-associated CD4 TCRs covered the entire spike protein, and the dominant responses fell in regions 160-218 and 743-854. In the small 56-69-year group, the increase in depth fell short of significance, most likely because of low power. Participants were mostly white British, with more females than males. The authors suggested clonal diversity may have been underestimated. Conclusions about previously exposed vaccinees were limited because only 6 or 7 AZD1222 recipients were SARS-CoV-2 seropositive at baseline. After two AZD1222 doses, both the breadth and the depth of spike-specific TCRs were significantly higher than at day 0 and than in MenACWY recipients. Because no day 14 peak-response samples were available, repertoires were characterized only after the peak T cell response. Epitopes outside the regions mutated in the B.1.351 and B.1.1.7 variants were reportedly recognized by nearly half of the unique spike-specific TCRs.

The CDR3 regions of human TCRbeta chains were subjected to immunosequencing. The source study handled its data this way. Repertoire TCRs were checked for matches against a reference library of SARS-CoV-2-specific TCRs that had been generated using the MIRA antigen-specificity platform. Breadth meant the fraction of unique TCRs that were SARS-CoV-2-associated, whereas depth meant the fraction of total T cells that were SARS-CoV-2-associated. Using the MIRA data, each spike-specific TCR was mapped to the spike region that the TCR reacts to and placed in a CD4 or CD8 class. Log10-transformed breadth and depth values were compared by one-way ANOVA with Sidak's multiple comparisons tests. In TCRdb, the immuneACCESS table is reduced to in-frame sequences with V and J assigned. These tables do not hold every clone; where another copy was compared, an unresolved V gene accounts for under half, and the others remain unexplained. For V, J and clone size, that table is used; D and trimming come from the DNA. A total of more than 150,000 clones appear in this sample, 90% of them only once. Around 1.5% of the sample rests with the top ten.

This sample's time point label indicates: baseline before first vaccination. Vaccinee samples came from UK trials COV001 and COV002, including a single-blind randomized controlled phase 2/3 trial of AZD1222 (ChAdOx1 nCoV-19) in healthy adults. Trial participant PBMC samples were collected at day 0 and day 28 after the second dose for TCRbeta chain sequencing. This clone came up a few times. Its antigen is currently not known. No much larger clonotype is one base removed from it; base qualities were not supplied. The V end loses 1 base and the J end loses 5 bases, and a stretch of 17 bases separates them. Based on the germline V gene (reference sequence), the CDR1 and CDR2 sequences are LGHDT and YNNKEL. The CDR3 contains 16 residues, cysteine and phenylalanine counted. The kept DNA is CDR3 alone, 48 bases in frame from the first base.

This material consisted of peripheral blood, taken on day 0 of AZD1222 vaccination. The chain is assembled from TRBV3-1 (or the pseudogene TRBV3-2) and TRBJ1-1; the D gene assignment is ambiguous. This TCR came from an adult in good health. Here the CDR3 is given as CASSQGVGVGRTEAFF. DNA sequence: TGTGCCAGCAGCCAAGGGGTCGGGGTTGGGAGAACTGAAGCTTTCTTT.